These 23 T cell receptor beta chains originate from one sample sequenced in a study of T-cell reconstitution after alpha-beta-depleted transplantation in children. During its preparation, the TCRbeta library received unique molecular identifiers. TCRdb reprocessed the PCR reads with MiXCR, giving one entry per CDR3 protein. The table shows about 91,000 distinct CDR3 sequences, with 7% to 10% occurring only once. This sample comprised PBMCs from the stem cell graft donor, obtained from the stem cell graft. These receptors all come from a human donor who donated a stem cell graft to a child with congenital amegakaryocytic thrombocytopenia.

This clonotype was seen just once. The rearrangement joins TRBV19 to TRBJ2-1, with 10 bases lining up with TRBD2. Trimming at V came to 4 bases and at J to 9 bases, leaving 9 bases not matched to a gene. The CDR3 has 15 amino acids. CDR1 LNHDA and CDR2 SQIVND come from the germline V gene (reference sequence). The CDR3: CASSTQAGGRGEQFF. The CDR3 bases are TGTGCCAGTAGTACCCAAGCGGGGGGGAGGGGTGAGCAGTTCTTC.

There are many counts of this clonotype. This sequence joins TRBV4-2 and TRBJ2-1, with D perhaps matching TRBD2 (5 bases). Germline V CDR1 and CDR2: LGHNA, YNFKEQ. The CDR3 totals 16 residues. V lost 0 bases and J lost 7, with 16 bases in between. CDR3 bases: TGTGCCAGCAGCCAAGACGGAGCGGATACGGGGAATGAGCAGTTCTTC. Its translation is CASSQDGADTGNEQFF.

This clonotype appeared many times. The chain joins TRBV20-1 to TRBJ2-1, with no clear D. V dropped 4 bases and J dropped 0 bases, with 13 bases sitting between them. This CDR3 is 15 amino acids long. CDR1 is DFQATT, CDR2 SNEGSKA, per germline (reference sequence). CDR3 amino acids: CSATLGSSSYNEQFF. The CDR3 DNA sequence: TGCAGTGCTACCTTGGGGTCGAGCTCCTACAATGAGCAGTTCTTC.

This clonotype was seen ten or more times. The chain employs TRBV12-3 or TRBV12-4 and TRBJ1-3, with unresolved D. The CDR3 totals 14 residues. V was pared by 4 bases and J by 6 bases, with 13 bases between. The CDR3 nucleotides are TGTGCCAGCAGTTCTTCCCTGGCGGAAAACACCATATATTTT. Protein: CASSSSLAENTIYF.

This clonotype was detected many times. The rearrangement joins TRBV12-3 or TRBV12-4 to TRBJ2-3; D is unresolved. CDR3 length: 12 residues. V was cut by 3 bases and J by 2 bases, with 3 bases left in between. CDR3 coding DNA: TGTGCCAGCAGTTTGGACACAGATACGCAGTATTTT. Translating it yields CASSLDTDTQYF.

This clonotype was recorded only once. The rearrangement joins TRBV30 to TRBJ2-3; tentatively, D is TRBD2 (6 bases). This CDR3 contains 13 residues. The germline gives CDR1 GTSNPN, CDR2 SVGIG (reference sequence). The V gene lost 2 bases and the J gene lost 0 bases, with 6 bases spanning the gap. In DNA, the CDR3 is TGTGCCTGGAGTCTAGCGAGCACAGATACGCAGTATTTT. Its translation is CAWSLASTDTQYF.

This clonotype was seen many times. A read error may account for a junction end that differs from germline. The V and J genes are TRBV29-1 and TRBJ2-7; weak D call: TRBD2 (6 bases). Per germline, CDR1 SQVTM and CDR2 ANQGSEA. This CDR3 has 14 residues. The DNA of the CDR3 is TGCAGCGTTGCGCCGTACGGGAGCTCCTACGGGCAGTACTTC. Its protein product is CSVAPYGSSYGQYF.

This clonotype was seen many times. The chain's CDR3 is CASSSGQEGGTQYF. CDR3 nucleotide sequence: TGCGCCAGCAGCTCCGGACAGGAGGGGGGTACGCAGTATTTT. V is TRBV5-1 and J is TRBJ2-3, with D perhaps TRBD1 (7 bases). The V end was cut by 3 bases, the J end by 8 bases, with 16 bases between. From germline, CDR1 is SGHRS and CDR2 YFSETQ. The CDR3 consists of 14 residues.

This clonotype was detected ten times or more. The chain has TRBV4-2 and TRBJ1-4, with 10 nucleotides matching TRBD1. The CDR3 covers 17 residues. V dropped 0 bases and J dropped 6; count of bases not matched to a gene: 7. The germline gives CDR1 LGHNA, CDR2 YNFKEQ. CDR3 sequence reads: CASSQDKGTGDYEKLFF. The CDR3 DNA sequence: TGTGCCAGCAGCCAAGATAAGGGGACAGGGGACTATGAAAAACTGTTTTTT.

This clonotype was observed at least ten times. The V call is TRBV7-2, the J call TRBJ1-5; 10 bases agree with TRBD1. This CDR3 comprises 14 residues. Germline V CDR1 and CDR2: SGHTA, FQGNSA. After removal of 5 bases from V and 5 bases from J, the junction contained 3 bases not matched to a gene. The CDR3 DNA reads as TGTGCCAGCAGCCTGGGACAGGGGTATCAGCCCCAGCATTTT. Translation gives CASSLGQGYQPQHF.

There are many counts of this clonotype. The V gene is TRBV20-1, the J gene TRBJ2-5; D perhaps matches TRBD2 (5 bases). The CDR3 contains 14 residues. The germline V gene has CDR1 DFQATT and CDR2 SNEGSKA (reference sequence). Trimming pared 3 bases from V and 4 bases from J, leaving 15 bases between. The CDR3 nucleotides read TGCAGTGCTAGGTTCGGGATTCAGACAGAGACCCAGTACTTC. This codes for CSARFGIQTETQYF.

This clonotype was counted many times. This chain links TRBV20-1 with TRBJ2-5; perhaps TRBD2 as D (6 bases). CDR1 is DFQATT, CDR2 SNEGSKA, per germline (reference sequence). The length of the CDR3 is 16 residues. V dropped 6 bases and J dropped 2 bases, with 22 bases sitting between them. Here the CDR3 DNA reads TGCAGTGCCAACTCCCGTGGGGGGTCGGGTCAAGAGACCCAGTACTTC. This encodes CSANSRGGSGQETQYF.

V is TRBV6-1 and J is TRBJ2-2; 8 bases agree with TRBD2. Germline CDR1 reads MNHNS; CDR2 reads SASEGT. J was trimmed by 0 bases and V by 7 bases; bases with no gene match: 7. This CDR3 has 16 amino acids. CDR3 residues: CASKRNGGANTGELFF. The CDR3 DNA reads as TGTGCCAGCAAAAGAAACGGGGGGGCGAACACCGGGGAGCTGTTTTTT.

The sample holds many counts of this clonotype. This CDR3 reads CASSIAGTDTQYF. The CDR3 coding sequence is TGTGCCAGCAGCATCGCAGGGACAGATACGCAGTATTTT. V usage is TRBV7-9 and J usage is TRBJ2-3; tentatively, D is TRBD1 (5 bases). CDR3 length: 13 residues. Germline V gene sequence: CDR1 SEHNR, CDR2 FQNEAQ (reference sequence). V was pared by 5 bases and J by 3 bases, with 9 bases between.

This clonotype has ten or more counts. The gene calls are TRBV18 and TRBJ1-1; TRBD1 agrees at 8 bases. The V gene's germline CDR1 is KGHSH and CDR2 LQKENI. The CDR3 loop spans 12 amino acids. Losses at the gene ends were 4 bases for V and 7 bases for J; bases not matched to a gene: 2. The chain's CDR3 is CASSLTGVEAFF. Written as DNA, the CDR3 is TGTGCCAGCTCACTGACAGGGGTTGAAGCTTTCTTT.

This clonotype was seen at least ten times. This rearrangement joins TRBV6-1 to TRBJ1-1; 7 positions agree with TRBD1. Germline V gene lookup returns CDR1 MNHNS and CDR2 SASEGT. This CDR3 contains 15 residues. V gave up 5 bases and J gave up 9 bases; unmatched junction bases: 15. The CDR3, as DNA: TGTGCCAGCAGTCCCATCGACGACAGGGCCTTGCAAGCTTTCTTT. Its translation: CASSPIDDRALQAFF.

This clonotype was recorded many times. This chain joins TRBV7-2 and TRBJ2-7; 10 bases agree with TRBD1. The trim removed 0 bases at V and 6 bases at J, leaving 5 bases unmatched. This CDR3 comprises 15 residues. From germline, CDR1 is SGHTA and CDR2 FQGNSA. The CDR3 DNA sequence: TGTGCCAGCAGCTTAGCCGGGACAGGGGCTGGCGAGCAGTACTTC. Translation gives CASSLAGTGAGEQYF.

This clonotype has at least ten counts. This sequence joins TRBV20-1 and TRBJ2-7, with D possibly matching TRBD1 (6 bases). The CDR3 runs to 16 residues. V lost 6 bases to trimming and J lost 0 bases, with 21 bases between them. Per germline, CDR1 DFQATT and CDR2 SNEGSKA (reference sequence). CDR3 protein: CSAKAFDRSRSYEQYF. As DNA, the CDR3 is TGCAGTGCCAAAGCCTTTGACAGGTCCCGCTCCTACGAGCAGTACTTC.

The table lists this clonotype with a few counts. The germline gene is not matched at one end of the junction; a read error may be the cause. J is TRBJ2-3 and V is TRBV7-2; 12 bases map to TRBD2. The CDR3 extends over 15 amino acids. Germline V lookup: CDR1 SGHTA, CDR2 FQGNSA. CDR3 bases: TGTGCCAGCAGCCTAGCGGGAGGGAGGAGCGATACGCAGTATTTT. Amino acids: CASSLAGGRSDTQYF.

This clonotype was detected ten times or more. The V gene is TRBV27, the J gene TRBJ2-3, with TRBD2 identical over 11 bases. CDR3 length: 16 amino acids. J lost 4 bases, V lost 6 bases, and 9 bases had no gene match. CDR1 and CDR2 from the germline V gene are MNHEY and SMNVEV (reference sequence). CDR3: CASSPDLAGGPDTQYF. The CDR3 bases are TGTGCCAGCAGCCCAGACCTAGCGGGAGGCCCAGATACGCAGTATTTT.

This clonotype was counted ten times or more. The chain employs TRBV20-1 and TRBJ1-6, with 7 bases aligning to TRBD1. Germline CDR1 is DFQATT and CDR2 is SNEGSKA (reference sequence). The CDR3 sequence is 19 residues long. V lost 0 bases to trimming and J lost 3 bases; unmatched junction nucleotides: 14. The CDR3 region has the DNA TGCAGTGCTAGAGACCCCATACGGGGAGGGGGCTACTATAATTCACCCCTCCACTTT. This codes for CSARDPIRGGGYYNSPLHF.

This clonotype was seen many times. CDR3 protein: CSATGTSGSPTGMHIQYF. CDR3 DNA sequence: TGCAGTGCTACCGGGACTAGCGGGAGTCCTACGGGCATGCACATTCAGTACTTC. The genes are TRBV20-1 and TRBJ2-4; TRBD2 aligns across 14 bases. The CDR3 has 18 amino acids. Germline-derived CDR1 and CDR2 are DFQATT and SNEGSKA (reference sequence). Trimming cost V 4 bases and J 8 bases; bases outside gene matches: 16.

There are many counts of this clonotype. The chain links TRBV6-5 to TRBJ2-1, with 9 bases identical to TRBD2. V gave up 5 bases and J gave up 14 bases; unmatched junction bases: 7. The CDR3 length is 12 residues. Germline values: CDR1 MNHEY, CDR2 SVGAGI. Written as DNA, the CDR3 is TGTGCCAGCAGTACCGCTAGCGGGGTGGAGTTCTTC. Amino acid sequence: CASSTASGVEFF.